A single sample gave rise to the 14 T cell receptor beta chains below, sequenced in a study of blood T cells in healthy people across ages. Primed by a sample-barcoded 5' primer and a J-beta primer mix, a second PCR proceeded for about 7 to 12 cycles. One entry per CDR3 protein, called by TCRdb with MiXCR from the 5' RACE reads. The table has 650,000 to 800,000 distinct CDR3 sequences, 52% seen once. The source material was blood. These receptors came from a woman older than 75 in good health.

Many counts were recorded for this clonotype. The rearrangement joins TRBV12-3 or TRBV12-4 to TRBJ1-2; D remains ambiguous. The CDR3 contains 14 residues. V was pared by 8 bases and J by 4 bases, with 17 bases between. The CDR3 nucleotides are TGTGCCAGCGGAGGGTGGTCCTCGAGCTATGGCTACACCTTC. It translates to CASGGWSSSYGYTF.

As concerns this clonotype: At one end the junction does not follow the germline gene, possibly because of a read error. The chain employs TRBV27 and TRBJ2-3; D is ambiguous. The CDR3 is made up of 16 amino acids. CDR1 and CDR2 from the germline V gene are MNHEY and SMNVEV (reference sequence). In nucleotides, the CDR3 is TGTGCCGGCAGTCCCGGAATTCCAGATTTCACAGATACGCAGTATTTT. Translating gives CAGSPGIPDFTDTQYF.

V usage is TRBV20-1 and J usage is TRBJ2-1, with D possibly matching TRBD2 (5 bases). Trimming shortened V by 0 bases and J by 9 bases, and 18 bases separated the two germline ends. The CDR3 loop spans 15 amino acids. Germline CDR1 DFQATT, CDR2 SNEGSKA (reference sequence). Written as DNA, the CDR3 is TGCAGTGCTAGAGATAGCGCAAACCCCCCTTTTGAGCAGTTCTTC. Amino acid sequence: CSARDSANPPFEQFF.

As for this clonotype: With a much larger clone just one base away, this may be a read error. The chain joins TRBV5-1 to TRBJ2-3; either TRBD1 or TRBD2 may fit D (6 bases each). CDR1 and CDR2 (germline): SGHRS, YFSETQ. Trimming stripped 1 base from V and 2 bases from J, with 17 bases between. The CDR3 sequence is 17 residues long. CDR3 DNA sequence: TGCGCCAGCAGCTTGACCAGAGGGAGGACAGACACAGATACGCAGTATTTT. It yields the protein CASSLTRGRTDTDTQYF. Looking up the rest from reference TRBV5-1 and TRBJ2-3 gives the full variable domain: KAGVTQTPRYLIKTRGQQVTLSCSPISGHRSVSWYQQTPGQGLQFLFEYFSETQRNKGNFPGRFSGRQFSNSRSEMNVSTLELGDSALYLCASSLTRGRTDTDTQYFGPGTRLTVL.

The chain employs TRBV5-1 and TRBJ2-2, with 7 bases aligning to TRBD1. The CDR3 loop spans 17 amino acids. Per the germline V gene, CDR1 is SGHRS and CDR2 is YFSETQ. V lost 5 bases and J lost 3; bases outside the gene matches: 13. The CDR3 coding sequence is TGCGCCAGCAGGACCGATTCGACAGGGATCGACACCGGGGAGCTGTTTTTT. Its translation: CASRTDSTGIDTGELFF.

The chain links TRBV29-1 to TRBJ2-3; no reliable D call. Germline V gene sequence: CDR1 SQVTM, CDR2 ANQGSEA. The CDR3 has 13 residues. V was pared by 0 bases and J by 0 bases, with 4 bases between. CDR3 nucleotide sequence: TGCAGCGTTGAAGATCGGAGCACAGATACGCAGTATTTT. This codes for CSVEDRSTDTQYF.

Remarks on this clonotype: With a much larger clone just one base away, this may be a read error. This rearrangement joins TRBV7-2 to TRBJ1-2, with a weak D call TRBD1 (5 bases). V was cut by 3 bases and J by 7 bases, with 15 bases left in between. The length of the CDR3 is 14 residues. Germline V CDR1 and CDR2: SGHTA, FQGNSA. The CDR3 here is CASSFEARAPGYTF. The DNA of the CDR3 is TGTGCCAGCAGCTTTGAGGCCAGGGCCCCTGGCTACACCTTC.

The V and J genes are TRBV5-1 and TRBJ2-5; 7 nucleotides match TRBD1. This CDR3 is built from 13 residues. Per germline, CDR1 SGHRS and CDR2 YFSETQ. J gave up 2 bases and V 9 bases, and 7 bases lay outside the gene matches. CDR3 nucleotide sequence: TGCGCCACAAAGGGGGCCCAACAAGAGACCCAGTACTTC. It is translated as CATKGAQQETQYF.

The gene calls are TRBV6-5 and TRBJ2-1; 10 bases are shared with TRBD1. The CDR3 runs 13 residues. Trimming cost V 7 bases and J 7 bases; bases outside gene matches: 4. Germline loops: CDR1 MNHEY, CDR2 SVGAGI. Written as DNA, the CDR3 is TGTGCCAGCACGGAGGGACAGGGGAATGAGCAGTTCTTC. This translates into CASTEGQGNEQFF.

J is TRBJ2-7 and V is TRBV5-1; D unclear. CDR1 and CDR2 (germline): SGHRS, YFSETQ. V gave up 0 bases and J gave up 3 bases, with 7 bases separating them. The CDR3 length is 13 residues. For the CDR3, the DNA is TGCGCCAGCAGCTTGGTAGGAGACTACGAGCAGTACTTC. Translated: CASSLVGDYEQYF.

This clonotype was observed a few times. The rearrangement links TRBV5-1 to TRBJ1-2; the D gene is possibly TRBD1 (5 bases). Per the germline V gene, CDR1 is SGHRS and CDR2 is YFSETQ. V lost 4 bases and J lost 2, with 9 bases in between. The length of the CDR3 is 13 residues. The CDR3 sequence is CASSEDTNYGYTF. CDR3 sequence (DNA): TGCGCCAGCAGCGAGGACACGAACTATGGCTACACCTTC.

This clonotype was seen only a few times. The rearrangement links TRBV3-1 to TRBJ1-1; weak D call: TRBD1 (5 bases). The germline V gene has CDR1 LGHDT and CDR2 YNNKEL (reference sequence). The CDR3 sequence is 15 residues long. V was clipped by 4 bases and J by 4 bases, with 16 bases between them. The CDR3 coding sequence is TGTGCCAGCAGCCGGCGAGACAGTGGGGGCACTGAAGCTTTCTTT. Protein sequence: CASSRRDSGGTEAFF.

This clonotype has ten or more counts. The chain combines TRBV5-1 with TRBJ2-1; the D is unclear. V was trimmed by 1 base and J by 8 bases, leaving 10 bases between them. The CDR3 covers 13 residues. Germline CDR1 is SGHRS and CDR2 is YFSETQ. DNA of the CDR3: TGCGCCAGCAGCTTGATTCCAGTTGATGAGCAGTTCTTC. It codes for CASSLIPVDEQFF. Full variable domain (missing parts from reference TRBV5-1 and TRBJ2-1): KAGVTQTPRYLIKTRGQQVTLSCSPISGHRSVSWYQQTPGQGLQFLFEYFSETQRNKGNFPGRFSGRQFSNSRSEMNVSTLELGDSALYLCASSLIPVDEQFFGPGTRLTVL.

The J gene is TRBJ2-3, the V gene TRBV6-5, with 12 bases fitting TRBD2. V lost 4 bases, J lost 4 bases, and 6 bases stayed unmatched. Germline V gene sequence: CDR1 MNHEY, CDR2 SVGAGI. This CDR3 contains 16 residues. The CDR3 DNA reads TGTGCCAGCAGTTTCCTAGCGGGGGGGAGGCCAGATACGCAGTATTTT. Translating gives CASSFLAGGRPDTQYF.